These 21 T cell receptor beta chains were sequenced from one sample in a study of vaccination and CD4 T cells after COVID-19. An Oncomine TCR Beta short-read assay was used to sequence the DNA from cultured CD4+ T cells. TCRdb redid the calling of the PCR reads with MiXCR, one entry per CDR3 protein. The profile covers about 20,000 distinct CDR3 sequences, with roughly three fifths appearing a single time and 8.9% taken by the ten largest. These receptors are not linked to any known antigen. Stated treatment: roughly 10-day PBMC culture with coronavirus spike peptide pools or control peptides (ViraFEST assay). Here the sequenced sample was CD4+ T cells from blood, cultured in vitro, taken after SARS-CoV-2 vaccination. The receptors were sampled from a human donor who had recovered from COVID-19.

This clonotype has just a few counts. The gene calls are TRBV20-1 and TRBJ2-7; no definite D call. V gave up 0 bases and J gave up 5 bases, with 20 bases separating them. This CDR3 comprises 16 residues. Germline V CDR1 and CDR2: DFQATT, SNEGSKA (reference sequence). The CDR3 sequence: CSARDSRRVPPDEQYF. Written as DNA, the CDR3 is TGCAGTGCTAGAGATTCAAGGAGAGTCCCCCCAGACGAGCAGTACTTC.

V is TRBV12-5 and J is TRBJ2-3; 10 positions match TRBD2. This CDR3 region has 19 residues. Germline V gene lookup returns CDR1 LGHNT and CDR2 FRNRAP. Trimming removed 0 bases from V and 0 bases from J; junction bases left unmatched: 9. CDR3 DNA sequence: TGTGCTAGTGGTTTGGTCGTGGCTAGCGGGGGAACTAGCACAGATACGCAGTATTTT. It yields the protein CASGLVVASGGTSTDTQYF.

This clonotype was picked up a small number of times. The gene calls are TRBV6-1 and TRBJ1-2; 8 nucleotides line up with TRBD1. This CDR3 contains 15 residues. Germline lookup yields CDR1 MNHNS and CDR2 SASEGT. V was clipped by 2 bases and J by 8 bases; unmatched bases: 10. The DNA of the CDR3 is TGTGCCAGCAGTGAACAGGGGGCGAATCCCTACGGCTACACCTTC. It encodes CASSEQGANPYGYTF.

This chain connects TRBV7-9 to TRBJ2-7; D is unclear. V was clipped by 5 bases and J by 5 bases, with 10 bases between them. CDR3 length: 12 amino acids. Germline V gives CDR1 SEHNR, CDR2 FQNEAQ (reference sequence). This CDR3 is CASSRGFHEQYF. The CDR3 DNA sequence: TGTGCCAGCAGCCGAGGCTTCCACGAGCAGTACTTC. Filled out from reference TRBV7-9 and TRBJ2-7, the complete variable domain reads DTGVSQNPRHKITKRGQNVTFRCDPISEHNRLYWYRQTLGQGPEFLTYFQNEAQLEKSRLLSDRFSAERPKGSFSTLEIQRTEQGDSAMYLCASSRGFHEQYFGPGTRLTVT.

This clonotype has only a few counts. The V call is TRBV28, the J call TRBJ1-2; D is undetermined. Germline loops: CDR1 MDHEN, CDR2 SYDVKM. CDR3 size: 11 residues. Trimming took off 6 bases at V and 4 bases at J, with 6 bases between the two ends. CDR3 sequence: CASSSGYGYTF. DNA of the CDR3: TGTGCCAGCAGCTCAGGCTATGGCTACACCTTC.

In this sample, this clonotype is medium-sized. This chain joins TRBV29-1 and TRBJ2-7; maybe TRBD1 (7 bases). Germline V gene data show CDR1 as SQVTM and CDR2 as ANQGSEA. The CDR3 loop spans 13 amino acids. Trimming removed 5 bases from V and 6 bases from J, with 17 bases in between. The CDR3 nucleotides are TGCAGCGTTAATCAGGGGGGCGTCGGCGAGCAGTACTTC. This codes for CSVNQGGVGEQYF.

The chain combines TRBV15 with TRBJ1-1; no clear D gene. The V gene lost 3 bases and the J gene lost 4 bases, with 9 bases spanning the gap. CDR1 and CDR2 from the germline V gene are LNHNV and YYDKDF (reference sequence). This CDR3 spans 13 amino acids. The DNA for the CDR3 is TGTGCCACCAGCAGGGCTTTCGCCACTGAAGCTTTCTTT. Protein sequence: CATSRAFATEAFF. Supplemented by reference TRBV15 and TRBJ1-1, the full variable domain reads DAMVIQNPRYQVTQFGKPVTLSCSQTLNHNVMYWYQQKSSQAPKLLFHYYDKDFNNEADTPDNFQSRRPNTSFCFLDIRSPGLGDTAMYLCATSRAFATEAFFGQGTRLTVV.

The chain employs TRBV27 and TRBJ1-1, with unresolved D. CDR1 is MNHEY and CDR2 is SMNVEV in the germline V gene (reference sequence). The CDR3 is 13 amino acids. Between the trimmed V and J ends, which lost 6 bases and 6 bases, there was a span of 14 bases. As DNA, the CDR3 is TGTGCCAGCAGCCGGACGGCTATCGCTGAAGCTTTCTTT. This encodes CASSRTAIAEAFF.

The rearrangement joins TRBV5-4 to TRBJ1-1; 8 bases are shared with TRBD1. Per germline, CDR1 SGHNT and CDR2 YYREEE (reference sequence). This CDR3 spans 15 amino acids. After removal of 4 bases from V and 2 bases from J, the junction contained 7 bases not matched to a gene. Here the CDR3 reads CASSAKTGANTEAFF. CDR3 nucleotides: TGTGCCAGCAGCGCTAAGACAGGGGCAAACACTGAAGCTTTCTTT.

The table lists this clonotype with a few counts. The J gene is TRBJ1-1, the V gene TRBV12-3 or TRBV12-4; no reliable D call. Deletions cut 1 base from V and 6 bases from J, with 24 bases between. This CDR3 comprises 18 residues. The CDR3, as DNA: TGTGCCAGCAGTTTAGTATTTGGTGTCAGCCCCACCCCCTCTGAAGCTTTCTTT. It encodes CASSLVFGVSPTPSEAFF.

As regards this clonotype: An end of the junction does not agree with germline; a read error may underlie this. The rearrangement joins TRBV7-2 to TRBJ1-2; D gene ambiguous. CDR3 length: 16 amino acids. Germline CDR1 SGHTA, CDR2 FQGNSA. DNA of the CDR3: TGCGCCAGCAGCCAAGTAACAGAGGGCTTATACTATGGCTACACCTTC. The encoded protein is CASSQVTEGLYYGYTF.

J is TRBJ2-7 and V is TRBV7-2; D possibly corresponds to TRBD1 (5 bases). CDR3 length: 16 residues. The V and J ends lost 2 bases and 0 bases respectively, with 14 bases between them. Germline V gives CDR1 SGHTA, CDR2 FQGNSA. The CDR3 loop is CASSLSPPGHSYEQYF. The DNA of the CDR3 is TGTGCCAGCAGCTTATCCCCCCCCGGACACTCCTACGAGCAGTACTTC.

The rearrangement links TRBV6-2 or TRBV6-3 to TRBJ1-2; D call uncertain. The CDR3 totals 13 residues. V was cut by 5 bases and J by 2 bases, with 9 bases left in between. CDR1 and CDR2 (germline): MNHEY, SVGEGT. CDR3 DNA: TGTGCCAGCAGTCAATATATCAACTATGGCTACACCTTC. This translates into CASSQYINYGYTF.

The J gene is TRBJ2-5, the V gene TRBV20-1; D uncertain. Trimming removed 3 bases at V and 2 bases at J, with 7 bases between. CDR3 length equals 12 residues. Germline CDR1 is DFQATT and CDR2 is SNEGSKA (reference sequence). This CDR3 reads CSASFLQETQYF. For the CDR3, the DNA is TGCAGTGCTAGTTTCCTTCAAGAGACCCAGTACTTC.

This sequence joins TRBV5-4 and TRBJ2-7; 10 bases agree with TRBD1. In germline, CDR1 is SGHNT, CDR2 YYREEE (reference sequence). The CDR3 consists of 15 residues. Unmatched junction bases numbered 6, after V lost 5 bases and J lost 1 base. The CDR3 loop is CASSLPGQGSYEQYF. For the CDR3, the DNA is TGTGCCAGCAGTCTCCCGGGACAGGGGTCCTACGAGCAGTACTTC.

The chain is built from TRBV20-1 and TRBJ2-5; TRBD1 or TRBD2 may be the D gene (6 bases each). The CDR3 length is 14 residues. Germline CDR1 and CDR2: DFQATT and SNEGSKA (reference sequence). V was pared by 0 bases and J by 5 bases, with 13 bases between. The CDR3 is CSAREGGSGETQYF. In nucleotides, the CDR3 is TGCAGTGCTAGAGAAGGGGGGTCAGGGGAGACCCAGTACTTC.

This clonotype was counted a few times. The chain joins TRBV2 to TRBJ1-6; possibly TRBD1 for D (5 bases). Germline assignment: CDR1 SNHLY and CDR2 FYNNEI. The CDR3 has 15 amino acids. V dropped 4 bases and J dropped 8 bases, with 15 bases sitting between them. This chain's CDR3 is CASSATGREDSPLHF. DNA of the CDR3: TGTGCCAGCAGTGCTACAGGTCGGGAGGATTCACCCCTCCACTTT.

The rearrangement uses TRBV4-2 and TRBJ2-1, with 8 nucleotides matching TRBD2. The CDR3 runs 15 residues. Germline CDR1 is LGHNA and CDR2 is YNFKEQ. J lost 8 bases, V lost 0 bases, and 6 bases had no gene match. CDR3 nucleotide sequence: TGTGCCAGCAGCCAAGATTTTCGGACTAGCCATGAGCAGTTCTTC. Protein product: CASSQDFRTSHEQFF.

Of note for this clonotype: Here the CDR3 omits its conserved ending phenylalanine or tryptophan, so a read error is the likely source. The chain is built from TRBV19 and TRBJ1-5, with D tentatively TRBD1 (5 bases). CDR1 and CDR2 (germline): LNHDA, SQIVND (reference sequence). Trimming took off 4 bases at V and 0 bases at J, with 13 bases between the two ends. The CDR3 is 16 residues long. CDR3 nucleotide sequence: TGTGCCAGTAGTAGGGCCCGGGGGATTAGCAATCAGCCCCAGCATTCT. Its translation is CASSRARGISNQPQHS.

The genes are TRBV6-1 and TRBJ1-2; 8 bases are a match to TRBD1. Looked up from germline, CDR1 is MNHNS and CDR2 is SASEGT. After removal of 5 bases from V and 4 bases from J, the junction contained 3 bases not matched to a gene. CDR3 length: 13 amino acids. CDR3 in DNA: TGTGCCAGCAGTAACGGACAGGGCTATGGCTACACCTTC. Translated, it gives CASSNGQGYGYTF.

By sample fraction, this clonotype is medium-sized. The V call is TRBV20-1, the J call TRBJ1-5; TRBD1 matches 7 bases. The CDR3 runs to 13 residues. V shed 4 bases, J shed 7 bases, and the junction held 7 bases outside the gene matches. Germline-derived CDR1 and CDR2 are DFQATT and SNEGSKA (reference sequence). This CDR3 reads CSAKGTATQPQHF. The CDR3 DNA reads TGCAGTGCTAAGGGGACAGCAACCCAGCCCCAGCATTTT.